The 31 T cell receptor beta chains reported below all come from one sample, sequenced in a study of early stage breast cancer tumors. The assay was immunoSEQ multiplex PCR, and TCRdb's table has in-frame clones only and misses some. The sample includes tens of thousands of clones, about 68% of them seen just once. The sequenced sample was blood. The source of these receptors is a person between 55 and 70 years old with breast cancer.

The chain joins TRBV7-3 to TRBJ2-5, with D perhaps TRBD2 (6 bases). This CDR3 is 15 amino acids long. V was trimmed by 2 bases and J by 2 bases, leaving 12 bases between them. Germline V lookup: CDR1 SGHTA, CDR2 FQGTGA. CDR3 region: CASSLGVGGQETQYF. The CDR3, as DNA: TGTGCCAGCAGCTTAGGCGTGGGGGGACAAGAGACCCAGTACTTC.

The chain couples TRBV5-6 to TRBJ1-2; D remains ambiguous. CDR3 size: 14 residues. V was cut by 4 bases and J by 4 bases, with 14 bases left in between. The germline V gene has CDR1 SGHDT and CDR2 YYEEEE. The CDR3 DNA sequence: TGTGCCAGCAGCCCGTTAGGCCAGGTCTATGGCTACACCTTC. Translated, it gives CASSPLGQVYGYTF.

The sample holds one count of this clone. The chain is built from TRBV4-1 and TRBJ1-1; possibly TRBD1 for D (6 bases). This CDR3 contains 16 residues. Germline V gene data show CDR1 as MGHRA and CDR2 as YSYEKL. V was cut by 1 base and J by 2 bases, with 14 bases left in between. The CDR3 DNA reads TGCGCCAGCAGCCAAGGAATGGCCAGGGGCAACACTGAAGCTTTCTTT. Its protein product is CASSQGMARGNTEAFF.

The chain employs TRBV4-2 and TRBJ2-3; 14 bases are a match to TRBD2. This CDR3 is 20 amino acids long. The V and J ends lost 4 bases and 2 bases, in that order; junction bases with no gene match: 14. CDR1 and CDR2 from the germline V gene are LGHNA and YNFKEQ. This CDR3 is CASSPGLAGGNNILTDTQYF. The CDR3 coding sequence is TGTGCCAGCAGCCCAGGACTAGCGGGGGGCAATAACATCCTCACAGATACGCAGTATTTT.

This chain links TRBV28 with TRBJ1-5, with D uncertain. V lost 6 bases and J lost 2, with 14 bases in between. The CDR3 totals 15 residues. Germline V gives CDR1 MDHEN, CDR2 SYDVKM. This CDR3 reads CASSLGWGGNQPQHF. In DNA, the CDR3 is TGTGCCAGCAGCCTAGGGTGGGGTGGCAATCAGCCCCAGCATTTT.

This chain uses TRBV2 with TRBJ1-4; TRBD1 aligns across 8 bases. From germline, CDR1 is SNHLY and CDR2 FYNNEI. J gave up 1 base and V 5 bases, and 3 bases lay outside the gene matches. The CDR3 has 15 amino acids. CDR3 protein: CASSTGGLTNEKLFF. The CDR3 DNA is TGTGCCAGCAGTACAGGGGGGCTAACTAATGAAAAACTGTTTTTT.

The chain has TRBV7-6 and TRBJ2-7, with D possibly matching TRBD1 (7 bases). Per the germline V gene, CDR1 is SGHVS and CDR2 is FNYEAQ. The CDR3 contains 14 residues. Trimming took off 5 bases at V and 5 bases at J, with 16 bases between the two ends. The CDR3 protein is CASSIQGGIDEQYF. CDR3 DNA sequence: TGTGCCAGCAGCATTCAGGGGGGAATCGACGAGCAGTACTTC.

The gene calls are TRBV5-4 and TRBJ2-5, with TRBD2 matching 8 bases. The J segment lost 4 bases and the V segment lost 4 bases, leaving 6 bases of the junction unmatched. The CDR3 is made up of 14 amino acids. Germline V gene lookup returns CDR1 SGHNT and CDR2 YYREEE (reference sequence). CDR3 sequence reads: CASSRRGGTETQYF. The DNA of the CDR3 is TGTGCCAGCAGCCGACGGGGGGGGACAGAGACCCAGTACTTC.

The chain recombines TRBV9 with TRBJ2-3, with 9 bases identical to TRBD2. Germline CDR1 SGDLS, CDR2 YYNGEE. This CDR3 spans 14 amino acids. The J segment lost 5 bases and the V segment lost 6 bases, leaving 7 bases of the junction unmatched. As DNA, the CDR3 is TGTGCCAGCACGCGGGGGGGCGTAGGAGATACGCAGTATTTT. Amino acids: CASTRGGVGDTQYF.

The genes are TRBV6-4 and TRBJ1-1; 7 bases align to TRBD1. Germline CDR1 is MRHNA and CDR2 is SNTAGT. The CDR3 runs 14 residues. V shed 4 bases, J shed 1 base, and the junction held 3 bases outside the gene matches. CDR3 region: CASSAGTANTEAFF. The DNA for the CDR3 is TGTGCCAGCAGTGCGGGGACAGCGAACACTGAAGCTTTCTTT.

The gene calls are TRBV9 and TRBJ2-1, with TRBD2 matching over 11 bases. The trim removed 0 bases at V and 1 base at J, leaving 12 bases unmatched. CDR3 length: 20 residues. Per the germline V gene, CDR1 is SGDLS and CDR2 is YYNGEE. CDR3 amino acids: CASSVGGRASGGYSYNEQFF. The CDR3 bases are TGTGCCAGCAGCGTAGGGGGCAGGGCTAGCGGGGGGTATTCCTACAATGAGCAGTTCTTC. The variable domain in full, with the rest retrieved from reference TRBV9 and TRBJ2-1, is DSGVTQTPKHLITATGQRVTLRCSPRSGDLSVYWYQQSLDQGLQFLIQYYNGEERAKGNILERFSAQQFPDLHSELNLSSLELGDSALYFCASSVGGRASGGYSYNEQFFGPGTRLTVL.

This chain connects TRBV28 to TRBJ2-7; no reliable D call. V lost 10 bases and J lost 6, with 19 bases in between. CDR3 size: 13 residues. In germline, CDR1 is MDHEN, CDR2 SYDVKM. The CDR3 bases are TGTGCCATCAACAGTTTTGGGTTGGGCGAGCAGTACTTC. Translated, it gives CAINSFGLGEQYF.

This chain uses TRBV6-5 with TRBJ2-5, with 8 bases matching TRBD2. Germline V CDR1 and CDR2: MNHEY, SVGAGI. The V segment lost 8 bases and the J segment 5 bases; nucleotides outside the gene matches: 4. The CDR3 sequence is 12 residues long. CDR3 protein: CASRGGGETQYF. The CDR3 nucleotides are TGTGCCAGCCGGGGGGGCGGGGAGACCCAGTACTTC.

This chain uses TRBV6-1 with TRBJ1-4; the D gene is possibly TRBD1 (5 bases). The V gene lost 11 bases and the J gene lost 5 bases, with 15 bases spanning the gap. Germline V gene lookup returns CDR1 MNHNS and CDR2 SASEGT. This CDR3 is built from 13 residues. This chain's CDR3 is CAGKGRTNEKLFF. The DNA of the CDR3 is TGTGCCGGGAAGGGACGAACAAATGAAAAACTGTTTTTT.

J is TRBJ2-7 and V is TRBV7-9, with D possibly being TRBD2 (6 bases). Germline assignment: CDR1 SEHNR and CDR2 FQNEAQ (reference sequence). V was cut by 3 bases and J by 7 bases, with 16 bases left in between. This CDR3 has 14 amino acids. For the CDR3, the DNA is TGTGCCAGCAGCTTCTCGGCCTCTGGGGGGGAGCAGTACTTC. Its protein is CASSFSASGGEQYF.

V usage is TRBV11-2 and J usage is TRBJ2-7; D unresolved. The CDR3 runs 15 residues. With 0 bases removed from V and 3 bases from J, the gap between germline ends came to 12 bases. Germline V gene sequence: CDR1 SGHAT, CDR2 FQNNGV. CDR3 protein: CASSLEANGYYEQYF. In nucleotides, the CDR3 is TGTGCCAGCAGCTTAGAGGCAAACGGGTACTACGAGCAGTACTTC.

This clone was observed a handful of times. This chain connects TRBV15 to TRBJ1-3, with 8 bases that match TRBD1. From germline, CDR1 is LNHNV and CDR2 YYDKDF (reference sequence). V lost 4 bases, J lost 3 bases, and 5 bases stayed unmatched. The CDR3 runs 15 residues. This CDR3 reads CATSIDRGGGNTIYF. The CDR3 bases are TGTGCCACCAGCATAGACAGGGGCGGTGGAAACACCATATATTTT.

This chain connects TRBV18 to TRBJ2-7; D gene ambiguous. CDR1 is KGHSH and CDR2 is LQKENI in the germline V gene. This CDR3 spans 12 amino acids. V lost 2 bases, J lost 4 bases, and 6 bases lay in between. CDR3 in amino acids: CASSPTPYEQYF. For the CDR3, the DNA is TGTGCCAGCTCACCAACGCCTTACGAGCAGTACTTC.

The CDR3 protein is CASSGDRGTGELFF. The CDR3 DNA is TGTGCCAGCAGCGGGGACAGGGGGACCGGGGAGCTGTTTTTT. V usage is TRBV5-6 and J usage is TRBJ2-2; TRBD1 matches 11 bases. This CDR3 has 14 amino acids. V gave up 4 bases and J gave up 5 bases; unmatched junction bases: 1. The germline gives CDR1 SGHDT, CDR2 YYEEEE.

The rearrangement joins TRBV28 to TRBJ2-5; D is uncertain. Germline lookup yields CDR1 MDHEN and CDR2 SYDVKM. This CDR3 region has 11 residues. V was shortened by 6 bases and J by 5 bases, with 7 bases between the two germline ends. The CDR3: CASRLEETQYF. Written as DNA, the CDR3 is TGTGCCAGCAGATTGGAGGAGACCCAGTACTTC.

The genes are TRBV11-2 and TRBJ2-3, with 7 bases lining up with TRBD2. The CDR3 spans 16 residues. V was clipped by 4 bases and J by 1 base; unmatched bases: 8. Germline CDR1 and CDR2: SGHAT and FQNNGV. The CDR3 loop is CASSSPRGDRTDTQYF. For the CDR3, the DNA is TGTGCCAGCAGCTCCCCCCGGGGGGACCGCACAGATACGCAGTATTTT.

The CDR3 here is CASNIDRGKVDEQYF. CDR3 in DNA: TGTGCCAGCAATATTGACAGGGGAAAGGTGGACGAGCAGTACTTC. The chain has TRBV7-8 and TRBJ2-7; 8 bases are a match to TRBD1. CDR3 length: 15 residues. Unmatched junction bases numbered 13, after V lost 7 bases and J lost 5 bases. The germline gives CDR1 SGHVS, CDR2 FQNEAQ.

This chain uses TRBV5-1 with TRBJ2-7; TRBD1 or TRBD2 may be the D gene (5 bases each). The germline CDR1 and CDR2 sequences are SGHRS and YFSETQ. V lost 3 bases, J lost 0 bases, and 13 bases lay in between. The CDR3 consists of 15 residues. CDR3 region: CASSSTGRTSYEQYF. The CDR3 coding sequence is TGCGCCAGCAGCTCGACGGGACGGACCTCCTACGAGCAGTACTTC.

This sequence joins TRBV19 and TRBJ2-2; D not resolved. Germline values: CDR1 LNHDA, CDR2 SQIVND (reference sequence). CDR3 length equals 15 residues. The ends were cut back, 2 bases at V and 1 base at J, with 8 bases in the middle. CDR3 in amino acids: CASSINVGNTGELFF. The DNA of the CDR3 is TGTGCCAGTAGTATAAACGTCGGGAACACCGGGGAGCTGTTTTTT.

The V gene is TRBV13, the J gene TRBJ1-1; TRBD1 is a possible D gene (6 bases). V lost 5 bases to trimming and J lost 0 bases, with 13 bases between them. This CDR3 has 15 amino acids. Germline V lookup: CDR1 PRHDT, CDR2 FYEKMQ (reference sequence). CDR3 region: CASSATGAMNTEAFF. In DNA form, the CDR3 reads TGTGCCAGCAGCGCGACAGGAGCTATGAACACTGAAGCTTTCTTT. Together with reference TRBV13 and TRBJ1-1, the CDR3 gives the full variable domain: AAGVIQSPRHLIKEKRETATLKCYPIPRHDTVYWYQQGPGQDPQFLISFYEKMQSDKGSIPDRFSAQQFSDYHSELNMSSLELGDSALYFCASSATGAMNTEAFFGQGTRLTVV.

The sample holds a few counts of this clone. The gene calls are TRBV10-3 and TRBJ2-7; possible D gene TRBD2, 5 bases. CDR1 ENHRY and CDR2 SYGVKD come from the germline V gene. The V end lost 4 bases, the J end lost 6 bases, and 13 bases lay between the germline ends. This CDR3 region has 13 residues. The CDR3 sequence: CAISVDYPPEQYF. The CDR3 nucleotides read TGTGCCATCAGTGTAGACTACCCTCCCGAGCAGTACTTC.

V usage is TRBV7-9 and J usage is TRBJ2-1; the D call may be TRBD1 or TRBD2 (5 bases each). The V end was cut by 2 bases, the J end by 3 bases, with 17 bases between. This CDR3 has 17 residues. Germline CDR1 is SEHNR and CDR2 is FQNEAQ (reference sequence). CDR3 DNA: TGTGCCAGCAGCTTAACCCGGGACGTTGGGCTCTACAATGAGCAGTTCTTC. It encodes CASSLTRDVGLYNEQFF.

This clone came up a few times. The genes are TRBV7-6 and TRBJ2-7, with D hard to call. The CDR3 is 12 residues long. Germline loops: CDR1 SGHVS, CDR2 FNYEAQ. V was pared by 2 bases and J by 1 base, with 3 bases between. The CDR3 nucleotides read TGTGCCAGCAGCTTACAATCCTACGAGCAGTACTTC. Its protein product is CASSLQSYEQYF.

J is TRBJ2-7 and V is TRBV15; TRBD1 matches 7 bases. The germline CDR1 and CDR2 sequences are LNHNV and YYDKDF (reference sequence). Trimming at V came to 0 bases and at J to 7 bases, leaving 15 bases not matched to a gene. The CDR3 consists of 17 residues. CDR3 region: CATSRDLRAGGTVEQYF. The CDR3 DNA follows: TGTGCCACCAGCAGAGATCTTCGGGCAGGGGGAACCGTGGAGCAGTACTTC.

V gene TRBV11-2 combines with J gene TRBJ1-1, with D unclear. This CDR3 has 14 amino acids. The germline CDR1 and CDR2 sequences are SGHAT and FQNNGV. V was pared by 0 bases and J by 3 bases, with 8 bases between. CDR3 amino acids: CASSLDSFYTEAFF. The DNA of the CDR3 is TGTGCCAGCAGCTTAGACAGCTTTTACACTGAAGCTTTCTTT.

The V and J genes are TRBV7-9 and TRBJ2-6; unclear D gene. Germline V lookup: CDR1 SEHNR, CDR2 FQNEAQ (reference sequence). The V end lost 1 base, the J end lost 3 bases, and 4 bases lay between the germline ends. The CDR3 is 14 amino acids. The CDR3 region has the DNA TGTGCCAGCAGCTTAGTGGATGGGGCCAACGTCCTGACTTTC. It is translated as CASSLVDGANVLTF.